This T cell receptor (beta chain) was recovered during a study of T cell responses to AZD1222 COVID-19 vaccine. TCRdb keeps only in-frame clones here, not all; method: immunoSEQ multiplex PCR. The table has 80,000 or so clones, around three quarters seen once. After removal of 4 bases from V and 4 bases from J, the junction contained 3 bases not matched to a gene. The CDR3 consists of 15 residues. CDR1 and CDR2 from the germline V gene are MGHRA and YSYEKL. Note on this clone: The antigen is unknown.

The study's findings and limits: Targeting of unmutated variant regions was reportedly seen in nearly half of spike-specific TCRs. Only after the peak T cell response were repertoires sampled. Donors were mostly white British, more females; clonal diversity possibly underestimated.

The V gene is TRBV4-1, the J gene TRBJ2-1, with 11 bases aligning to TRBD2. The sample in question was peripheral blood, obtained 28 days after the second dose of the MenACWY control vaccine. The sequence came from an adult who received the MenACWY meningococcal vaccine as a control. CDR3: CASSPLAGDYNEQFF. CDR3 DNA sequence: TGCGCCAGCAGCCCACTAGCGGGGGATTACAATGAGCAGTTCTTC.